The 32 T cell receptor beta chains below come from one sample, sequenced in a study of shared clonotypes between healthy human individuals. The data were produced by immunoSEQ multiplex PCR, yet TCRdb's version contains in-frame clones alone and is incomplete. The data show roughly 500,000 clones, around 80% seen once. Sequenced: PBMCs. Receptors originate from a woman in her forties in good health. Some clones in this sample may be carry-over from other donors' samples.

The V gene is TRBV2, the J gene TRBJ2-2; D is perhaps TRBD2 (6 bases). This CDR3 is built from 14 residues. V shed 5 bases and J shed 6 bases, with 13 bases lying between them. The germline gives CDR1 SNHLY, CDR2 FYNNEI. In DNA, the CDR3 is TGTGCCAGCAGTCAGGGACTCCAGTCCGGGGAGCTGTTTTTT. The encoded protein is CASSQGLQSGELFF.

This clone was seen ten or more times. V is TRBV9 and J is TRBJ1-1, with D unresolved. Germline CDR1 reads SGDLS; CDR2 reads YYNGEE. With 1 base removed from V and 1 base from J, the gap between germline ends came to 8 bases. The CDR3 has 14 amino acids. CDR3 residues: CASSVWAANTEAFF. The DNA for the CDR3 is TGTGCCAGCAGCGTATGGGCAGCGAACACTGAAGCTTTCTTT.

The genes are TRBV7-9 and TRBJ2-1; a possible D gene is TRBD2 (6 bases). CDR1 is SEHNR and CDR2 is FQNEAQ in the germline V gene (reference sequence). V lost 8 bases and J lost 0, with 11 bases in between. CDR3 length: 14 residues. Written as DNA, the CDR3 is TGTGCCAGCCCTAGCGAGAGCTCCTACAATGAGCAGTTCTTC. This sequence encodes CASPSESSYNEQFF.

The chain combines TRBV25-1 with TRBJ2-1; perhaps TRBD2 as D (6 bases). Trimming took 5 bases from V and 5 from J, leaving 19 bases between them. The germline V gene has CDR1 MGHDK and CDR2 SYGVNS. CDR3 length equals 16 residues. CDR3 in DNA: TGTGCCAGCAGTCGCCTCTCGGAGGGACTGCACAATGAGCAGTTCTTC. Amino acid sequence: CASSRLSEGLHNEQFF.

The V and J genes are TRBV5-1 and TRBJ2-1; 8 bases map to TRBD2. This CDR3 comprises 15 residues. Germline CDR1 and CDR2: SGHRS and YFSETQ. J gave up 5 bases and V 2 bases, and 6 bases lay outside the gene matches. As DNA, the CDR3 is TGCGCCAGCAGCTTCCCCAGCGGGAGACACAATGAGCAGTTCTTC. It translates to CASSFPSGRHNEQFF.

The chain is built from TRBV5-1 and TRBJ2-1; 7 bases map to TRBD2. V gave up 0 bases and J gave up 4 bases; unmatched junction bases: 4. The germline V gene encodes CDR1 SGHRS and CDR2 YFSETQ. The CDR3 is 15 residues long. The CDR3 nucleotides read TGCGCCAGCAGCTTGGTGGGGGGAGGGTACAATGAGCAGTTCTTC. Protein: CASSLVGGGYNEQFF. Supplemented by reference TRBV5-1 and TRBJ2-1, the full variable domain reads KAGVTQTPRYLIKTRGQQVTLSCSPISGHRSVSWYQQTPGQGLQFLFEYFSETQRNKGNFPGRFSGRQFSNSRSEMNVSTLELGDSALYLCASSLVGGGYNEQFFGPGTRLTVL.

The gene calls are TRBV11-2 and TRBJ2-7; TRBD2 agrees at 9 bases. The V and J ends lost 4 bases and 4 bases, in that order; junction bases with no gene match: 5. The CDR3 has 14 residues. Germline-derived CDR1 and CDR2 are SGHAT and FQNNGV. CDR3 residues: CASSSRLAAYEQYF. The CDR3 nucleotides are TGTGCCAGCAGCTCCAGACTAGCGGCATACGAGCAGTACTTC.

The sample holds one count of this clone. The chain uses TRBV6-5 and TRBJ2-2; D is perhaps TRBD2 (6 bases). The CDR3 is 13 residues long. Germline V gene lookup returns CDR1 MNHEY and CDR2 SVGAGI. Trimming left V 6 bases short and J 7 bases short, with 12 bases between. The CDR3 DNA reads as TGTGCCAGCAGCTTCGTGGGGGGCGGGGAGCTGTTTTTT. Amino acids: CASSFVGGGELFF.

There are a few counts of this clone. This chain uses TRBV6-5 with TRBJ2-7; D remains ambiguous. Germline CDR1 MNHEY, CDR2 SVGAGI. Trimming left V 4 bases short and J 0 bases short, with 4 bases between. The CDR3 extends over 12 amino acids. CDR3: CASSSHSYEQYF. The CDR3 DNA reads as TGTGCCAGCAGTTCCCACTCCTACGAGCAGTACTTC.

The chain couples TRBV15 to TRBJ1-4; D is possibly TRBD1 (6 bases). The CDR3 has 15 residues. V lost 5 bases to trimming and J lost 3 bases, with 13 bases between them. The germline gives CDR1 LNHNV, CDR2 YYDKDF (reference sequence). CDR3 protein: CATSDYRASNEKLFF. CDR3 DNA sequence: TGTGCCACCAGCGACTACAGGGCCTCTAATGAAAAACTGTTTTTT.

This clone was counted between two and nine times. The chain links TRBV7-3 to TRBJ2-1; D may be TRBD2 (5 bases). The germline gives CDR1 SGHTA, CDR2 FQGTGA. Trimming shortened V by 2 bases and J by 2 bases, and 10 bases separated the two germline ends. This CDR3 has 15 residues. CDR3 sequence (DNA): TGTGCCAGCAGCTTATATACGGGAACCTACAATGAGCAGTTCTTC. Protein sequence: CASSLYTGTYNEQFF.

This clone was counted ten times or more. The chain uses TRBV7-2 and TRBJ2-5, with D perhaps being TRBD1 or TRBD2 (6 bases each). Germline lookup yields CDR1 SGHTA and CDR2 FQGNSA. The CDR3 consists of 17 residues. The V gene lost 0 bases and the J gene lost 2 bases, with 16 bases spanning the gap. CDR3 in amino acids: CASSLAPGGATQETQYF. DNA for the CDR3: TGTGCCAGCAGCTTAGCCCCCGGGGGCGCGACTCAAGAGACCCAGTACTTC.

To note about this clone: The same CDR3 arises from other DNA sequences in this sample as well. The CDR3 DNA reads TGTGCCAGCAGTCGGACAGGGGGCAAAGAGACCCAGTACTTC. This sequence encodes CASSRTGGKETQYF. V is TRBV2 and J is TRBJ2-5; 11 bases map to TRBD1. In germline, CDR1 is SNHLY, CDR2 FYNNEI. J lost 3 bases, V lost 5 bases, and 2 bases had no gene match. The length of the CDR3 is 14 residues.

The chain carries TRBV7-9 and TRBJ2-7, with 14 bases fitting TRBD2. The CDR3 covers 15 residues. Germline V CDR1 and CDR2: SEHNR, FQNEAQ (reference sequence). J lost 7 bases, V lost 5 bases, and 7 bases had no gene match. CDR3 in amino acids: CASSELGLAGVEQYF. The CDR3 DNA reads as TGTGCCAGCAGCGAGCTGGGACTAGCGGGAGTTGAGCAGTACTTC.

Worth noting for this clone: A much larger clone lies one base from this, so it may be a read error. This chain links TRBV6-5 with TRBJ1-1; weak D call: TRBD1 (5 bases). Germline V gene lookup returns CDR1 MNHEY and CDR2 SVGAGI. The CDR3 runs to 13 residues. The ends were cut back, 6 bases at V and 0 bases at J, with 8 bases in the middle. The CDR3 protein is CASSLTVNTEAFF. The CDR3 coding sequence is TGTGCCAGCAGCCTGACAGTGAACACTGAAGCTTTCTTT.

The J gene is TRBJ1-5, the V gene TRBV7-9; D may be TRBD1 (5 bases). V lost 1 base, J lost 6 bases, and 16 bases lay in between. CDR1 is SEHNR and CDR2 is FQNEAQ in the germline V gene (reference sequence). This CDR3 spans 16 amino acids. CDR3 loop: CASSLGGGARSQPQHF. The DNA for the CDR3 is TGTGCCAGCAGCTTAGGGGGAGGGGCGCGGAGTCAGCCCCAGCATTTT.

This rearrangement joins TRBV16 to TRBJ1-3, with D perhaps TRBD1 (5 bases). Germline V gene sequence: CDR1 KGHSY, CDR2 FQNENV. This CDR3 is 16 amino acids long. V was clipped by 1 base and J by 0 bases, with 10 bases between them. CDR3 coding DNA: TGTGCCAGCAGCCAATGGGGCCCGAGCTCTGGAAACACCATATATTTT. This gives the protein CASSQWGPSSGNTIYF.

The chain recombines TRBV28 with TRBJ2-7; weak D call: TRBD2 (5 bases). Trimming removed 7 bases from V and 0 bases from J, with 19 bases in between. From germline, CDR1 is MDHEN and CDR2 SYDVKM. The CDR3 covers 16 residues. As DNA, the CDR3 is TGTGCCAGCACGGTCAGGACGGGAAGTAGCTCCTACGAGCAGTACTTC. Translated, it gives CASTVRTGSSSYEQYF.

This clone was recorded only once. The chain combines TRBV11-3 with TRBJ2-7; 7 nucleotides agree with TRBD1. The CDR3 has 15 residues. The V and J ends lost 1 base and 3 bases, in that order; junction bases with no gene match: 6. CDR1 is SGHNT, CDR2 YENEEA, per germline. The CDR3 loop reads CASSLGSGDSYEQYF. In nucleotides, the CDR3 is TGTGCCAGCAGCTTAGGTAGTGGGGACAGCTACGAGCAGTACTTC.

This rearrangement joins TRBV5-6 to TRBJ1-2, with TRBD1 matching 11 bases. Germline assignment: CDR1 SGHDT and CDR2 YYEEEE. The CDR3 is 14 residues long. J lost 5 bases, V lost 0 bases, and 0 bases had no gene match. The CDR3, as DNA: TGTGCCAGCAGCTTGGGGGACAGGGGGTATGGCTACACCTTC. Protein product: CASSLGDRGYGYTF.

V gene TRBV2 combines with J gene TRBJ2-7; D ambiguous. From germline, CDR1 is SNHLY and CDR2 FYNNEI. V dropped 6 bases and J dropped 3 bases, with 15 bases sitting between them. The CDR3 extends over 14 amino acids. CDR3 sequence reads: CASRGFPNLYEQYF. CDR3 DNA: TGTGCCAGCAGGGGCTTCCCCAACCTCTACGAGCAGTACTTC.

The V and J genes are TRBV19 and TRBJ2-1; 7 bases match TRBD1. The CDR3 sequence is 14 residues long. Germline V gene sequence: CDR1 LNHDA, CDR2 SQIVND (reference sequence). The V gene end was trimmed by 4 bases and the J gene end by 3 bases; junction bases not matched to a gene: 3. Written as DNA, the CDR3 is TGTGCCAGTAGTAGGGGGACAGTCTACAATGAGCAGTTCTTC. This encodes CASSRGTVYNEQFF.

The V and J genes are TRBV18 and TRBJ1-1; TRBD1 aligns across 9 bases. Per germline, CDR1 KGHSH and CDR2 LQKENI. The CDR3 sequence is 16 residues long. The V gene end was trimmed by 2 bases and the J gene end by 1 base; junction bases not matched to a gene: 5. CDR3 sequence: CASSPYRGQGNTEAFF. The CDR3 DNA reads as TGTGCCAGCTCACCATACAGGGGGCAGGGGAACACTGAAGCTTTCTTT.

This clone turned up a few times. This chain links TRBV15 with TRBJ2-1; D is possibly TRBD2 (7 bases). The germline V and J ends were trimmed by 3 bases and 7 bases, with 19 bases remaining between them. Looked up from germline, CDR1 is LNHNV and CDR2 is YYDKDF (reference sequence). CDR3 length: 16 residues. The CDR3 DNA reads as TGTGCCACCAGCAGCCCCGCGGGGGAGGGGGGGAATGAGCAGTTCTTC. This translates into CATSSPAGEGGNEQFF.

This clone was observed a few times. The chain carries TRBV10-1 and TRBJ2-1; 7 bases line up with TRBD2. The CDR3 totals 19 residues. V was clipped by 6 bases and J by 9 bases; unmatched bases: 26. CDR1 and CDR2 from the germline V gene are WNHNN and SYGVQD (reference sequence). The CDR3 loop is CASSEGHRGLPEVGSEQFF. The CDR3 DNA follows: TGCGCCAGCAGCGAAGGACATAGGGGACTACCCGAGGTAGGTAGTGAGCAGTTCTTC.

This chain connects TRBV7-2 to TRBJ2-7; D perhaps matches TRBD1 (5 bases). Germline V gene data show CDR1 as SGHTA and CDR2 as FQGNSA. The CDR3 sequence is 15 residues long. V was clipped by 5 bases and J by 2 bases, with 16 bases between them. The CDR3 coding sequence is TGTGCCAGCAGCCCAGGACACGCTAAAACCTACGAGCAGTACTTC. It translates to CASSPGHAKTYEQYF.

CDR3 residues: CASKRGEATDTQYF. The CDR3 bases are TGTGCCAGTAAACGAGGCGAGGCCACAGATACGCAGTATTTT. The chain joins TRBV2 to TRBJ2-3; D is unclear. The germline V and J ends were trimmed by 9 bases and 2 bases, with 15 bases remaining between them. The germline gives CDR1 SNHLY, CDR2 FYNNEI. The CDR3 loop spans 14 amino acids.

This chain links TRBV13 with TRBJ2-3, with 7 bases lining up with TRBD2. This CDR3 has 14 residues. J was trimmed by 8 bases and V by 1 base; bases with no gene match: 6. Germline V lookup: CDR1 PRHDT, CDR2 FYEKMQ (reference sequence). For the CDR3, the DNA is TGTGCCAGCAGCTTAGAGCGGGATGGTGTTACGCAGTATTTT. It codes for CASSLERDGVTQYF.

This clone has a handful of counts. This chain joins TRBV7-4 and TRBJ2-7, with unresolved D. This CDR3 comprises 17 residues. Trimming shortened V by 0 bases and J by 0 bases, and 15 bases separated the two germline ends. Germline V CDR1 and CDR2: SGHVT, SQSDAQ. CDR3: CASSLAKIQESSYEQYF. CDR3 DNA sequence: TGTGCCAGCAGCTTAGCGAAGATTCAGGAGAGCTCCTACGAGCAGTACTTC.

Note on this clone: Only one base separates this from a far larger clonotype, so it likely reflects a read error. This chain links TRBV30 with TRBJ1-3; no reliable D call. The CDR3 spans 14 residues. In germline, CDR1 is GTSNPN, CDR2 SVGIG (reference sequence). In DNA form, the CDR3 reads TGTGCCTGGTTAAGAGGGAGATCTGGAAGCACCATATATTTT. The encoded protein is CAWLRGRSGSTIYF.

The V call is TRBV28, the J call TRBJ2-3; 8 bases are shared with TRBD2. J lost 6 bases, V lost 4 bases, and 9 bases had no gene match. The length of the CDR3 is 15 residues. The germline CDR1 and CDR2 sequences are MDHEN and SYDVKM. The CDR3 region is CASSSPGGAEDTQYF. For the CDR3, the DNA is TGTGCCAGCAGTTCGCCGGGAGGGGCGGAGGATACGCAGTATTTT.

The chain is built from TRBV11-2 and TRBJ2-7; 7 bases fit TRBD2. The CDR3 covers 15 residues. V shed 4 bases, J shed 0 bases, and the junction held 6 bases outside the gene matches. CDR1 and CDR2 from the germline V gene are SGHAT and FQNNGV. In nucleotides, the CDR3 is TGTGCCAGCAGCTGGGGAGGGACCTTCTCCTACGAGCAGTACTTC. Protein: CASSWGGTFSYEQYF.